These 27 T cell receptor beta chains share one sample of origin, sequenced in a study of early T cells in non-severe SARS-CoV-2 infection. TCRdb re-derived calls from the 5' RACE reads in MiXCR, one entry per CDR3 protein. The sample includes 60,000 to 90,000 distinct CDR3 sequences, 7.5% to 10% of them seen just once. Source material: whole blood. Source of these receptors: an adult who was a healthcare worker with PCR-confirmed SARS-CoV-2 infection or an uninfected control (not recorded which).

This clonotype has a count of ten or more. The chain links TRBV5-1 to TRBJ2-3; a possible D gene is TRBD2 (5 bases). Germline values: CDR1 SGHRS, CDR2 YFSETQ. The CDR3 covers 15 residues. Trimming shortened V by 2 bases and J by 0 bases, and 10 bases separated the two germline ends. CDR3 DNA: TGCGCCAGCAGCTTCGGGGATGTTAGCACAGATACGCAGTATTTT. Its translation is CASSFGDVSTDTQYF.

This clonotype was picked up many times. The gene calls are TRBV6-4 and TRBJ1-4, with 10 bases lining up with TRBD1. Germline assignment: CDR1 MRHNA and CDR2 SNTAGT. CDR3 size: 14 residues. With V trimmed by 5 bases and J by 10 bases, 7 bases remained unmatched. CDR3 nucleotides: TGTGCCAGCAGTTCCGACAGGGGGCAGGGAAAACTGTTTTTT. Residues: CASSSDRGQGKLFF.

The rearrangement links TRBV6-1 to TRBJ2-5; 9 bases line up with TRBD1. V was clipped by 5 bases and J by 9 bases; unmatched bases: 13. The CDR3 extends over 15 amino acids. Germline V gene sequence: CDR1 MNHNS, CDR2 SASEGT. As DNA, the CDR3 is TGTGCCAGCAGTCTGGGACAGGGCCACGCAGGAGCCCAGTACTTC. Encoded protein: CASSLGQGHAGAQYF.

This clonotype was counted between two and nine times. The chain combines TRBV5-1 with TRBJ2-2; TRBD2 matches at 9 bases. The junction had 8 bases not matched to a gene; V was cut back by 4 bases and J by 7 bases. From germline, CDR1 is SGHRS and CDR2 YFSETQ. The CDR3 extends over 15 amino acids. In DNA form, the CDR3 reads TGCGCCAGCAGCCACATAGCGGGAGAAGGCGGGGAGCTGTTTTTT. Translated, it gives CASSHIAGEGGELFF.

This clonotype was recorded many times. V is TRBV28 and J is TRBJ2-6; D uncertain. The germline gives CDR1 MDHEN, CDR2 SYDVKM. The CDR3 sequence is 14 residues long. V dropped 6 bases and J dropped 0 bases, with 6 bases sitting between them. The chain's CDR3 is CASRETSGANVLTF. DNA of the CDR3: TGTGCCAGCAGGGAAACCTCTGGGGCCAACGTCCTGACTTTC.

This chain uses TRBV5-1 with TRBJ1-1; no clear D. V was cut by 0 bases and J by 0 bases, with 9 bases left in between. The CDR3 spans 15 residues. Germline-derived CDR1 and CDR2 are SGHRS and YFSETQ. CDR3 sequence: CASSLAKTLNTEAFF. The CDR3 DNA follows: TGCGCCAGCAGCTTGGCCAAGACTTTGAACACTGAAGCTTTCTTT.

In this sample, this clonotype turned up a few times. The V and J genes are TRBV9 and TRBJ1-2; D unclear. There are 11 residues in the CDR3. V lost 3 bases, J lost 8 bases, and 8 bases lay in between. CDR1 is SGDLS, CDR2 YYNGEE, per germline. The CDR3 nucleotides read TGTGCCAGCAGCGCTAGTAGCGGCTACACCTTC. Amino acids: CASSASSGYTF.

The rearrangement uses TRBV2 and TRBJ2-2; the match to TRBD1 covers 7 bases. V lost 9 bases to trimming and J lost 0 bases; unmatched junction nucleotides: 4. This CDR3 has 14 residues. In germline, CDR1 is SNHLY, CDR2 FYNNEI. CDR3 residues: CASTGQTNTGELFF. CDR3 in DNA: TGTGCCAGTACGGGACAGACGAACACCGGGGAGCTGTTTTTT.

This clonotype was found many times. The chain has TRBV6-2 or TRBV6-3 and TRBJ2-7; 12 nucleotides match TRBD2. Germline loops: CDR1 MNHEY, CDR2 SVGEGT. This CDR3 has 15 amino acids. Trimming took 5 bases from V and 3 from J; bases not matched to a gene: 5. The CDR3: CASSTTSGGNYEQYF. CDR3 in DNA: TGTGCCAGCAGTACGACTAGCGGGGGAAACTACGAGCAGTACTTC.

This clonotype was counted ten times or more. This chain uses TRBV5-5 with TRBJ2-5; D gene uncertain. The CDR3 consists of 16 residues. V was pared by 0 bases and J by 6 bases, with 18 bases between. The germline V gene encodes CDR1 SGHKS and CDR2 YYEKEE (reference sequence). The CDR3 loop is CASSLGFSPLSKTQYF. For the CDR3, the DNA is TGTGCCAGCAGCTTGGGATTCAGCCCTCTCAGCAAGACCCAGTACTTC.

This clonotype was found many times. J is TRBJ2-2 and V is TRBV30; no clear D. Germline lookup yields CDR1 GTSNPN and CDR2 SVGIG (reference sequence). Trimming left V 1 base short and J 3 bases short, with 12 bases between. The CDR3 contains 15 residues. The CDR3 region is CAWSERTRDTGELFF. In DNA form, the CDR3 reads TGTGCCTGGAGTGAGAGGACCAGAGACACCGGGGAGCTGTTTTTT.

This clonotype was observed many times. The V gene is TRBV11-2, the J gene TRBJ2-5; no definite D call. The V gene's germline CDR1 is SGHAT and CDR2 FQNNGV. Trimming took 2 bases from V and 5 from J, leaving 12 bases between them. This CDR3 has 14 amino acids. DNA of the CDR3: TGTGCCAGCAGCTTACTCTTAGGCCCCGAGACCCAGTACTTC. It encodes CASSLLLGPETQYF.

This clonotype was seen many times. The chain uses TRBV5-1 and TRBJ2-1, with 9 bases identical to TRBD2. The germline CDR1 and CDR2 sequences are SGHRS and YFSETQ. Trimming cost V 0 bases and J 1 base; bases outside gene matches: 8. The CDR3 sequence is 18 residues long. The CDR3 nucleotides read TGCGCCAGCAGCTTGGCCCAGGGTAGCGGGAGATCCTACAATGAGCAGTTCTTC. Translation: CASSLAQGSGRSYNEQFF.

The gene calls are TRBV19 and TRBJ2-3; D gene uncertain. The CDR3 sequence is 12 residues long. Germline CDR1 and CDR2: LNHDA and SQIVND (reference sequence). The V and J ends lost 9 bases and 1 base respectively, with 8 bases between them. The CDR3 reads CASNPGTDTQYF. In DNA, the CDR3 is TGTGCCAGCAACCCGGGCACAGATACGCAGTATTTT.

This clonotype was counted many times. The V gene is TRBV5-4, the J gene TRBJ2-2; the match to TRBD1 covers 10 bases. The CDR3 covers 16 residues. Germline V gene sequence: CDR1 SGHNT, CDR2 YYREEE (reference sequence). V lost 5 bases to trimming and J lost 3 bases; unmatched junction nucleotides: 7. CDR3 sequence reads: CASSFKTGGHTGELFF. CDR3 bases: TGTGCCAGCAGTTTTAAGACAGGGGGCCACACCGGGGAGCTGTTTTTT. Variable domain in full (rest from reference TRBV5-4 and TRBJ2-2): ETGVTQSPTHLIKTRGQQVTLRCSSQSGHNTVSWYQQALGQGPQFIFQYYREEENGRGNFPPRFSGLQFPNYSSELNVNALELDDSALYLCASSFKTGGHTGELFFGEGSRLTVL.

This clonotype was recorded at least ten times. The chain has TRBV7-2 and TRBJ2-5; D is uncertain. The CDR3 consists of 15 residues. Germline V gene sequence: CDR1 SGHTA, CDR2 FQGNSA. V was clipped by 1 base and J by 9 bases, with 18 bases between them. The CDR3 DNA is TGTGCCAGCAGCTTAGATAGGACCCAAAAAGGGTCCCAGTACTTC. Its translation: CASSLDRTQKGSQYF.

This clonotype was observed many times. The CDR3 region has the DNA TGCGCCAGCAGCGCAAGGCCTCCGGGACAGGGGGCTTCCGAGCAGTACTTC. It is translated as CASSARPPGQGASEQYF. The gene calls are TRBV5-1 and TRBJ2-7; 12 nucleotides agree with TRBD1. The CDR3 has 17 amino acids. Germline-derived CDR1 and CDR2 are SGHRS and YFSETQ. Trimming at V came to 4 bases and at J to 6 bases, leaving 14 bases not matched to a gene. The variable domain in full, completed from reference TRBV5-1 and TRBJ2-7, reads KAGVTQTPRYLIKTRGQQVTLSCSPISGHRSVSWYQQTPGQGLQFLFEYFSETQRNKGNFPGRFSGRQFSNSRSEMNVSTLELGDSALYLCASSARPPGQGASEQYFGPGTRLTVT.

The chain employs TRBV7-9 and TRBJ2-1, with unresolved D. This CDR3 comprises 13 residues. The V gene lost 5 bases and the J gene lost 8 bases, with 13 bases spanning the gap. Germline-derived CDR1 and CDR2 are SEHNR and FQNEAQ (reference sequence). The CDR3, as DNA: TGTGCCAGCAGCCACTTTCAGTTCGATGAGCAGTTCTTC. It translates to CASSHFQFDEQFF.

The table lists this clonotype with a few counts. The chain joins TRBV27 to TRBJ2-7; D possibly corresponds to TRBD1 (6 bases). The CDR3 has 15 amino acids. CDR1 and CDR2 from the germline V gene are MNHEY and SMNVEV (reference sequence). V was cut by 4 bases and J by 2 bases, with 15 bases left in between. The CDR3 is CASSYRAAITYEQYF. The CDR3 nucleotides read TGTGCCAGCAGTTACAGGGCGGCCATTACCTACGAGCAGTACTTC.

This clonotype was found many times. The chain recombines TRBV30 with TRBJ1-1; no firm D call. Germline CDR1 GTSNPN, CDR2 SVGIG (reference sequence). Trimming took 3 bases from V and 0 from J, leaving 14 bases between them. The CDR3 contains 15 residues. The CDR3 loop is CAWSVPGSMNTEAFF. In DNA form, the CDR3 reads TGTGCCTGGAGCGTACCGGGGAGTATGAACACTGAAGCTTTCTTT.

In its sample, this clonotype was seen many times. This chain uses TRBV12-3 or TRBV12-4 with TRBJ2-5, with D possibly TRBD2 on 6 matching bases. The CDR3 consists of 15 residues. Trimming shortened V by 6 bases and J by 1 base, and 15 bases separated the two germline ends. The CDR3 region is CASRANRDFQETQYF. The CDR3 DNA is TGTGCCAGCAGGGCCAACCGGGACTTCCAAGAGACCCAGTACTTC.

The chain is built from TRBV7-9 and TRBJ2-4, with D possibly being TRBD1 (6 bases). The CDR3 extends over 13 amino acids. V was trimmed by 5 bases and J by 8 bases, leaving 13 bases between them. Germline V gene lookup returns CDR1 SEHNR and CDR2 FQNEAQ (reference sequence). CDR3 in amino acids: CASSPGHVDIQYF. CDR3 sequence (DNA): TGTGCCAGCAGCCCGGGACATGTTGACATTCAGTACTTC.

This clonotype occurred a few times. This chain links TRBV11-3 with TRBJ2-1; possible D gene TRBD2, 5 bases. This CDR3 comprises 14 residues. Germline values: CDR1 SGHNT, CDR2 YENEEA. The V gene lost 1 base and the J gene lost 4 bases, with 8 bases spanning the gap. CDR3 nucleotides: TGTGCCAGCAGCTTAGGATGGGAGTACAATGAGCAGTTCTTC. It yields the protein CASSLGWEYNEQFF.

This clonotype was found many times. The chain couples TRBV6-2 or TRBV6-3 to TRBJ1-5; tentatively, D is TRBD1 (6 bases). This CDR3 has 17 amino acids. The germline CDR1 and CDR2 sequences are MNHEY and SVGEGT. Trimming removed 2 bases from V and 0 bases from J, with 14 bases in between. The CDR3 region has the DNA TGTGCCAGCAGTTACCCCTTTGGGGGGGCTAGCAATCAGCCCCAGCATTTT. As protein: CASSYPFGGASNQPQHF.

This clonotype was picked up a small number of times. The rearrangement joins TRBV28 to TRBJ2-3; D is possibly TRBD2 (5 bases). This CDR3 is built from 15 residues. The V gene lost 4 bases and the J gene lost 2 bases, with 13 bases spanning the gap. Germline-derived CDR1 and CDR2 are MDHEN and SYDVKM. The CDR3 nucleotides are TGTGCCAGCAGTTCAAAGCGGACGATCACAGATACGCAGTATTTT. This gives the protein CASSSKRTITDTQYF.

This clonotype has a count of ten or more. The chain links TRBV3-1 to TRBJ2-5; possible D gene TRBD1, 5 bases. Germline CDR1 is LGHDT and CDR2 is YNNKEL (reference sequence). The CDR3 loop spans 12 amino acids. V was pared by 3 bases and J by 5 bases, with 7 bases between. The CDR3 coding sequence is TGTGCCAGCAGCCACAGGGCTGAGACCCAGTACTTC. It encodes CASSHRAETQYF.

This clonotype was found a few times. One end of the junction fails to match germline, which may point to a read error. The gene calls are TRBV4-2 and TRBJ2-3; D is perhaps TRBD1 (6 bases). CDR3 length: 16 amino acids. The germline CDR1 and CDR2 sequences are LGHNA and YNFKEQ. The CDR3 DNA follows: TGTGCCAGCAGCCAAGAGTCGCGGCCTCGGACAGATACGCAGTTTTTT. Encoded protein: CASSQESRPRTDTQFF.